This TCR beta chain was captured by sequencing in a study of identical twins. J gave up 8 bases and V 6 bases, and 11 bases lay outside the gene matches. This CDR3 comprises 14 residues. TCRdb reprocessed the 5' RACE reads via MiXCR and lists one record per CDR3 protein. The sample consists of some 500,000 distinct CDR3 sequences, more than 13% of them appearing once. Study findings and constraints: The study found weaker excess twin sharing in beta out-of-frame sequences. Carriage of fewer insertions was seen in abundant cord blood beta clonotypes, whereas memory repertoires showed none.

This clonotype has at least ten counts. What it binds is not known. The sample was also reused in another study, on yellow fever vaccine responses in identical twins.

This chain connects TRBV12-3 or TRBV12-4 to TRBJ1-2; TRBD1 matches 8 bases. The sequenced material came from CD4+ T cells sorted from blood. The receptor comes from a woman in her late teens or twenties in good health. The DNA for the CDR3 is TGTGCCAGCAGCCTCAGGGGGCTCCCTGGAGGCTACACCTTC. It encodes CASSLRGLPGGYTF.